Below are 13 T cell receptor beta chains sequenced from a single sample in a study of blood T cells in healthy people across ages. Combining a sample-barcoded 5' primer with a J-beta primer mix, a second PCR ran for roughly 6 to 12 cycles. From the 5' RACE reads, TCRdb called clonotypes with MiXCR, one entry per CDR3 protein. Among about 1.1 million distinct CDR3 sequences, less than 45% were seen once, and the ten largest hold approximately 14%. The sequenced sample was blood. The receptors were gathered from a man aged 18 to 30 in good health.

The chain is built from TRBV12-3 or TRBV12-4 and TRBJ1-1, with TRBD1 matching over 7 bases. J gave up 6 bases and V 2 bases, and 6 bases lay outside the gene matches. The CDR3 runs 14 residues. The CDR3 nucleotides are TGTGCCAGCAGTTTATTGACAGGGTTCGCTGAAGCTTTCTTT. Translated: CASSLLTGFAEAFF.

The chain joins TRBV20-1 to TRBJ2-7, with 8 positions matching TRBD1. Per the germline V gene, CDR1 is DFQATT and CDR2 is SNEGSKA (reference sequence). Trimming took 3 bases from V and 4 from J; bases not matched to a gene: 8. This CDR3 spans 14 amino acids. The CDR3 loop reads CSASRQGALYEQYF. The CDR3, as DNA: TGCAGTGCTAGTCGGCAGGGGGCATTGTACGAGCAGTACTTC.

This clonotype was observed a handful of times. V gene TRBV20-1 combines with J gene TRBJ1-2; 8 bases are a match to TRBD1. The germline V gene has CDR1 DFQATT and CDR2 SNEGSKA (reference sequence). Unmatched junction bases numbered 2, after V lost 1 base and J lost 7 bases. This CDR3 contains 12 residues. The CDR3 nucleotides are TGCAGTGCTAGAGGAACAGGGGGTGGCTACACCTTC. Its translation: CSARGTGGGYTF.

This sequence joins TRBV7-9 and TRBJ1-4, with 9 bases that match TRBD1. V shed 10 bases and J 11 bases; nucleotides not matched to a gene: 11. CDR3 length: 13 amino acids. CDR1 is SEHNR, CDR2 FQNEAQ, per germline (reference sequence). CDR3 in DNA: TGTGCCACACACGGGACAGGGCCACGGAAACTGTTTTTT. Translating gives CATHGTGPRKLFF.

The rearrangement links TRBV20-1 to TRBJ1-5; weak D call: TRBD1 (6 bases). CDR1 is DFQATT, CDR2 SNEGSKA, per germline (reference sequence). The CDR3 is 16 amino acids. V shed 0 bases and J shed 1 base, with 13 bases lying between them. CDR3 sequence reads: CSARDFGGGSNQPQHF. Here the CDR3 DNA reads TGCAGTGCTAGAGATTTCGGAGGGGGAAGCAATCAGCCCCAGCATTTT.

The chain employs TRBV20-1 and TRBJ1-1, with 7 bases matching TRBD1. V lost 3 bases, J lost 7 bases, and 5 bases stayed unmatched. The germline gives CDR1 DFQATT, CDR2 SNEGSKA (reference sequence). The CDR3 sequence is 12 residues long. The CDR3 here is CSARLPGGEAFF. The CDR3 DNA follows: TGCAGTGCTAGGCTTCCAGGGGGTGAAGCTTTCTTT.

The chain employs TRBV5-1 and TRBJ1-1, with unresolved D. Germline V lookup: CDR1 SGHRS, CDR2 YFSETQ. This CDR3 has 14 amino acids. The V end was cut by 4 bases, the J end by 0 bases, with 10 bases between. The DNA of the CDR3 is TGCGCCAGCAGCCCAGACGTAATGAACACTGAAGCTTTCTTT. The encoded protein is CASSPDVMNTEAFF. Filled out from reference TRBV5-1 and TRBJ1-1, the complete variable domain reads KAGVTQTPRYLIKTRGQQVTLSCSPISGHRSVSWYQQTPGQGLQFLFEYFSETQRNKGNFPGRFSGRQFSNSRSEMNVSTLELGDSALYLCASSPDVMNTEAFFGQGTRLTVV.

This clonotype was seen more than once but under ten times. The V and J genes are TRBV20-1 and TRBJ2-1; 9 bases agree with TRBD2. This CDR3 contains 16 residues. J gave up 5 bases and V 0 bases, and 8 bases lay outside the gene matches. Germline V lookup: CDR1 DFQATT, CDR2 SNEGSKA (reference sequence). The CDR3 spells CSARDPGGGAHNEQFF. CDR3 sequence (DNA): TGCAGTGCTAGAGATCCGGGCGGGGGGGCCCACAATGAGCAGTTCTTC.

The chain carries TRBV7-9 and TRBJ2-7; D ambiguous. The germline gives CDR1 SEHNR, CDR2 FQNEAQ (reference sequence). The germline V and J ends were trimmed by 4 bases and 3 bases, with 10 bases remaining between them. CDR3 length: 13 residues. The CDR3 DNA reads TGTGCCAGCAGCTCCCAGACATACTACGAGCAGTACTTC. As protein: CASSSQTYYEQYF.

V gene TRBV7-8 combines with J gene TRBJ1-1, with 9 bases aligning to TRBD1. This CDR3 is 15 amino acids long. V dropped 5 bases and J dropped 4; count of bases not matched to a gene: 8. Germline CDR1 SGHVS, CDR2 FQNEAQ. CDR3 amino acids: CASSALTGGTTEAFF. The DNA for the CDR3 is TGTGCCAGCAGCGCCCTGACAGGGGGTACCACTGAAGCTTTCTTT.

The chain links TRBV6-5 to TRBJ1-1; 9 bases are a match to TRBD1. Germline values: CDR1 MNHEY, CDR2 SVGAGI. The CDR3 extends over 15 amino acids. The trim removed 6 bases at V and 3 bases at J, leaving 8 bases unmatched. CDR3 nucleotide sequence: TGTGCCAGCAGGGAAACAGGGGGCACGGACACTGAAGCTTTCTTT. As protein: CASRETGGTDTEAFF.

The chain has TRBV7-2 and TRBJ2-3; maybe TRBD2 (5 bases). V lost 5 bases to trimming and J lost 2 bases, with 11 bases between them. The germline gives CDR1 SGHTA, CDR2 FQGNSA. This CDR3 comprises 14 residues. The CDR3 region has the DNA TGTGCCAGCAGCGCCGGGATATTCACAGATACGCAGTATTTT. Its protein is CASSAGIFTDTQYF.

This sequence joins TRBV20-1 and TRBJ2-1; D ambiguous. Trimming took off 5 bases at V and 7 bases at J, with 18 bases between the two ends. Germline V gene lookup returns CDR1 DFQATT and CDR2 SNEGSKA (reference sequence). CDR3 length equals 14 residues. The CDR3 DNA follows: TGCAGTGCTCTTAACACACCTGAGGAAAATGAGCAGTTCTTC. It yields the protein CSALNTPEENEQFF.